A single sample is the source of the 20 T cell receptor beta chains below, sequenced in a study of blood T cell repertoires in COVID-19. Sequenced by immunoSEQ multiplex PCR; TCRdb stores in-frame clones only, minus some. The table records some 270,000 clones, around 84% of them present only once. Specimen: PBMCs or T cells enriched from blood (not recorded which). The source of these receptors is a woman between 45 and 60 years old who had been exposed to COVID-19.

In its sample, this clone was seen once. The chain recombines TRBV7-2 with TRBJ1-2, with no clear D. V lost 7 bases to trimming and J lost 0 bases, with 12 bases between them. The germline V gene has CDR1 SGHTA and CDR2 FQGNSA. The CDR3 has 14 residues. The CDR3 is CASTPEFTNYGYTF. In DNA form, the CDR3 reads TGTGCCAGCACCCCTGAGTTTACTAACTATGGCTACACCTTC.

The chain joins TRBV12-5 to TRBJ1-4, with a weak D call TRBD1 (6 bases). Germline CDR1 LGHNT, CDR2 FRNRAP. This CDR3 has 14 amino acids. V was cut by 7 bases and J by 5 bases, with 14 bases left in between. CDR3 nucleotides: TGTGCTAGTGTCTCAGACAGGAGAAATGAAAAACTGTTTTTT. Amino acid sequence: CASVSDRRNEKLFF. The variable domain in full, completed from reference TRBV12-5 and TRBJ1-4, reads DARVTQTPRHKVTEMGQEVTMRCQPILGHNTVFWYRQTMMQGLELLAYFRNRAPLDDSGMPKDRFSAEMPDATLATLKIQPSEPRDSAVYFCASVSDRRNEKLFFGSGTQLSVL.

The rearrangement uses TRBV7-6 and TRBJ2-5; 8 bases line up with TRBD2. This CDR3 contains 16 residues. Germline CDR1 SGHVS, CDR2 FNYEAQ. Germline trimming cut 6 bases from V and 4 bases from J; bases unmatched to any gene: 13. The DNA for the CDR3 is TGTGCCAGCAGTCCCTTTCGGACGGCGGGAGGAGAGACCCAGTACTTC. It codes for CASSPFRTAGGETQYF.

This rearrangement joins TRBV7-2 to TRBJ1-3; 10 bases align to TRBD1. V lost 1 base to trimming and J lost 0 bases; unmatched junction nucleotides: 9. CDR3 length equals 19 residues. From germline, CDR1 is SGHTA and CDR2 FQGNSA. For the CDR3, the DNA is TGTGCCAGCAGCTTAGTTGGGACAGGGGCCTTAAGCTCTGGAAACACCATATATTTT. This encodes CASSLVGTGALSSGNTIYF.

This sequence joins TRBV6-5 and TRBJ1-5; no reliable D call. This CDR3 comprises 13 residues. Germline V gene data show CDR1 as MNHEY and CDR2 as SVGAGI. Deletions cut 6 bases from V and 4 bases from J, with 10 bases between. The CDR3 protein is CASSSLRNQPQHF. CDR3 bases: TGTGCCAGCAGCTCCCTGAGAAATCAGCCCCAGCATTTT.

The V and J genes are TRBV5-6 and TRBJ1-1; 9 bases line up with TRBD1. Germline V gene sequence: CDR1 SGHDT, CDR2 YYEEEE. After removal of 4 bases from V and 9 bases from J, the junction contained 10 bases not matched to a gene. This CDR3 has 14 amino acids. The CDR3 nucleotides are TGTGCCAGCAGCGTTGGTAGCGGGACAGGGAAAGCTTTCTTT. It is translated as CASSVGSGTGKAFF.

This chain connects TRBV6-6 to TRBJ2-7; 7 nucleotides match TRBD1. From germline, CDR1 is MNHNY and CDR2 SVGAGI (reference sequence). This CDR3 comprises 16 residues. With 2 bases clipped from V and 0 bases from J, the junction kept 7 bases outside the gene matches. The CDR3 coding sequence is TGTGCCAGCAGTTACGCTGGCCAGGGGGACTCCTACGAGCAGTACTTC. Translated, it gives CASSYAGQGDSYEQYF.

This clone was detected a few times. This chain uses TRBV7-7 with TRBJ2-2, with TRBD1 identical over 10 bases. The length of the CDR3 is 15 residues. CDR1 SSHAT and CDR2 FNYEAQ come from the germline V gene (reference sequence). V lost 1 base to trimming and J lost 6 bases; unmatched junction nucleotides: 2. The CDR3 sequence is CASSLGTGGPGELFF. The CDR3, as DNA: TGTGCCAGCAGCTTAGGGACAGGGGGACCCGGGGAGCTGTTTTTT.

The chain couples TRBV27 to TRBJ1-6, with D possibly being TRBD1 (5 bases). The germline V and J ends were trimmed by 2 bases and 9 bases, with 11 bases remaining between them. Germline-derived CDR1 and CDR2 are MNHEY and SMNVEV (reference sequence). The CDR3 extends over 14 amino acids. CDR3 nucleotide sequence: TGTGCCAGCAGTTTAGGGGAAAGGGGTTCACCCCTCCACTTT. Its protein product is CASSLGERGSPLHF.

V usage is TRBV30 and J usage is TRBJ2-3; 8 positions match TRBD2. V trimming: 0 bases; J trimming: 4 bases; junction bases outside the gene matches: 6. The germline gives CDR1 GTSNPN, CDR2 SVGIG (reference sequence). This CDR3 contains 15 residues. The CDR3 DNA is TGTGCCTGGAGTGTACTGGCTAGCGGGTCAGATACGCAGTATTTT. Protein product: CAWSVLASGSDTQYF. Together with reference TRBV30 and TRBJ2-3, the CDR3 gives the full variable domain: SQTIHQWPATLVQPVGSPLSLECTVEGTSNPNLYWYRQAAGRGLQLLFYSVGIGQISSEVPQNLSASRPQDRQFILSSKKLLLSDSGFYLCAWSVLASGSDTQYFGPGTRLTVL.

This chain links TRBV5-1 with TRBJ1-1; TRBD1 aligns across 7 bases. V lost 4 bases, J lost 3 bases, and 6 bases stayed unmatched. CDR3 length: 14 amino acids. Germline lookup yields CDR1 SGHRS and CDR2 YFSETQ. The CDR3 here is CASSLGQDDTEAFF. Here the CDR3 DNA reads TGCGCCAGCAGCCTAGGACAGGATGACACTGAAGCTTTCTTT.

This chain uses TRBV6-5 with TRBJ2-4; D is ambiguous. Germline CDR1 MNHEY, CDR2 SVGAGI. The V gene lost 10 bases and the J gene lost 0 bases, with 10 bases spanning the gap. CDR3 length equals 13 residues. The CDR3 loop is CATSPVAKNIQYF. The CDR3, as DNA: TGTGCCACCTCACCGGTAGCCAAAAACATTCAGTACTTC.

The chain joins TRBV10-2 to TRBJ2-2; tentative D call: TRBD1 (7 bases). Trimming shortened V by 3 bases and J by 7 bases, and 12 bases separated the two germline ends. Germline CDR1 WSHSY, CDR2 SAAADI. The CDR3 length is 14 residues. CDR3 sequence reads: CASSDQGEDGELFF. CDR3 nucleotides: TGCGCCAGCAGTGATCAGGGGGAGGACGGGGAGCTGTTTTTT.

The V call is TRBV30, the J call TRBJ2-7, with 8 bases fitting TRBD2. CDR1 and CDR2 (germline): GTSNPN, SVGIG (reference sequence). With V trimmed by 0 bases and J by 8 bases, 6 bases remained unmatched. The CDR3 runs to 13 residues. The CDR3 coding sequence is TGTGCCTGGAGTGTACTCGCTAGCGGGCAGCAGTACTTC. The encoded protein is CAWSVLASGQQYF.

This clone was seen once. The rearrangement links TRBV5-1 to TRBJ1-3; a possible D gene is TRBD1 (6 bases). Germline CDR1 SGHRS, CDR2 YFSETQ. The V gene lost 6 bases and the J gene lost 0 bases, with 10 bases spanning the gap. CDR3 size: 14 residues. The DNA of the CDR3 is TGCGCCAGCAAGGACAGCCTCTCTGGAAACACCATATATTTT. This sequence encodes CASKDSLSGNTIYF.

With regard to this clone: This CDR3 is also generated by other DNA sequences in the sample. This sequence joins TRBV5-4 and TRBJ1-1, with D unclear. V was shortened by 0 bases and J by 2 bases, with 8 bases between the two germline ends. Germline loops: CDR1 SGHNT, CDR2 YYREEE (reference sequence). This CDR3 contains 14 residues. Written as DNA, the CDR3 is TGTGCCAGCAGCTTGGATTGGGCAAACACTGAAGCTTTCTTT. It translates to CASSLDWANTEAFF.

V gene TRBV27 combines with J gene TRBJ1-1; D is ambiguous. Trimming stripped 6 bases from V and 1 base from J, with 12 bases between. This CDR3 is 14 amino acids long. The germline gives CDR1 MNHEY, CDR2 SMNVEV (reference sequence). The CDR3 nucleotides read TGTGCCAGCAGCCCCGTCCTTTCGAACACTGAAGCTTTCTTT. Residues: CASSPVLSNTEAFF.

This clone occurred many times. The J gene is TRBJ2-7, the V gene TRBV4-2, with D possibly matching TRBD2 (7 bases). The germline gives CDR1 LGHNA, CDR2 YNFKEQ. The CDR3 loop spans 15 amino acids. V dropped 3 bases and J dropped 3 bases, with 15 bases sitting between them. As DNA, the CDR3 is TGTGCCAGCAGCCAGCTACAGGGAGGGAACTACGAGCAGTACTTC. It is translated as CASSQLQGGNYEQYF.

This chain connects TRBV10-2 to TRBJ2-4; tentative D call: TRBD2 (6 bases). Germline CDR1 is WSHSY and CDR2 is SAAADI. V lost 2 bases to trimming and J lost 0 bases, with 11 bases between them. The CDR3 is 16 amino acids. CDR3 sequence (DNA): TGCGCCAGCAGTGAGGGGGGAGGACTAGCCAAAAACATTCAGTACTTC. Its translation is CASSEGGGLAKNIQYF.

The chain employs TRBV3-1 (or the pseudogene TRBV3-2) and TRBJ1-5; D gene unclear. Deletions cut 4 bases from V and 4 bases from J, with 14 bases between. CDR3 size: 15 residues. In germline, CDR1 is LGHDT, CDR2 YNNKEL (reference sequence). The CDR3 here is CASSPNFGENQPQHF. In nucleotides, the CDR3 is TGTGCCAGCAGCCCCAATTTCGGGGAAAATCAGCCCCAGCATTTT.